Reported below is one T cell receptor (beta chain). Its antigen is undetermined. Profiled with immunoSEQ multiplex PCR; TCRdb holds only in-frame clones, not every one. The data show approximately 110,000 clones, 86% seen once. This specimen comes from a study of T cell responses to AZD1222 COVID-19 vaccine. Findings of the study overall: Only after the peak T cell response were repertoires sampled. It should be noted that donors were predominantly white British and more often female, and clonal diversity was possibly underestimated. Of spike-specific TCRs, nearly half reportedly target regions left unmutated in variants.

This receptor was obtained from an adult in good health. Sequenced material: peripheral blood, taken on day 0 of AZD1222 vaccination.

The CDR3 spells CASSDAGPNTEAFF. The CDR3 region has the DNA TGCGCCAGCAGTGATGCAGGGCCCAACACTGAAGCTTTCTTT. The chain recombines TRBV10-1 with TRBJ1-1; D perhaps matches TRBD1 (5 bases). The CDR3 is 14 residues long. CDR1 and CDR2 from the germline V gene are WNHNN and SYGVQD (reference sequence). Trimming took off 3 bases at V and 2 bases at J, with 10 bases between the two ends.